The 11 T cell receptor beta chains presented below share a single source sample, sequenced in a study of blood T cell repertoires in COVID-19. Sequencing used immunoSEQ multiplex PCR; TCRdb keeps in-frame clones, though not all of them. Of about 130,000 clones listed, roughly 83% were seen once; the top ten hold about 5.4%. Sequencing was done on a sample of peripheral blood. All receptors derive from a human donor in a cohort sampled during active COVID-19.

The genes are TRBV5-1 and TRBJ2-5; TRBD2 matches 8 bases. Per germline, CDR1 SGHRS and CDR2 YFSETQ. This CDR3 has 17 residues. Trimming removed 2 bases from V and 3 bases from J; junction bases left unmatched: 12. The CDR3 bases are TGCGCCAGCAGCTTAGGGGTCGAACTAGCGGCGAAAGAGACCCAGTACTTC. Its protein is CASSLGVELAAKETQYF.

The V gene is TRBV6-2 or TRBV6-3, the J gene TRBJ1-2; no definite D call. Germline V lookup: CDR1 MNHEY, CDR2 SVGEGT. The CDR3 extends over 15 amino acids. With 0 bases removed from V and 1 base from J, the gap between germline ends came to 9 bases. DNA for the CDR3: TGTGCCAGCAGTTACTCAACAGAGAGTAACTATGGCTACACCTTC. It codes for CASSYSTESNYGYTF.

CDR3 residues: CASSQISGQGSYGYTF. The CDR3 nucleotides read TGTGCCAGCAGCCAAATATCGGGACAGGGGAGCTATGGCTACACCTTC. The chain combines TRBV14 with TRBJ1-2; 10 positions agree with TRBD1. This CDR3 contains 16 residues. CDR1 and CDR2 from the germline V gene are SGHDN and FVKESK. J was trimmed by 4 bases and V by 2 bases; bases with no gene match: 7.

The chain couples TRBV18 to TRBJ2-1; 7 nucleotides line up with TRBD2. Per germline, CDR1 KGHSH and CDR2 LQKENI. The junction had 10 bases not matched to a gene; V was cut back by 3 bases and J by 8 bases. The CDR3 covers 15 residues. Here the CDR3 DNA reads TGTGCCAGCTCACCCCAGGGCGGGAGTAGCGATGAGCAGTTCTTC. This sequence encodes CASSPQGGSSDEQFF.

The rearrangement uses TRBV25-1 and TRBJ1-5; 11 nucleotides match TRBD1. After removal of 4 bases from V and 6 bases from J, the junction contained 11 bases not matched to a gene. Germline CDR1 MGHDK, CDR2 SYGVNS. The CDR3 loop spans 17 amino acids. CDR3 DNA: TGTGCCAGCAGTGTTCCTCGCTGGACAGGGGGCTGTCAGCCCCAGCATTTT. Protein sequence: CASSVPRWTGGCQPQHF.

V gene TRBV19 combines with J gene TRBJ2-2; 8 nucleotides agree with TRBD2. Germline V lookup: CDR1 LNHDA, CDR2 SQIVND (reference sequence). The CDR3 consists of 15 residues. Losses at the gene ends were 8 bases for V and 1 base for J; bases not matched to a gene: 6. In nucleotides, the CDR3 is TGTGCCAGTGTATCTCGGGAGGGGAACACCGGGGAGCTGTTTTTT. Translation: CASVSREGNTGELFF.

The genes are TRBV24-1 and TRBJ2-7, with D maybe TRBD2 (5 bases). In germline, CDR1 is KGHDR, CDR2 SFDVKD. V was trimmed by 5 bases and J by 3 bases, leaving 10 bases between them. The length of the CDR3 is 13 residues. This CDR3 is CATSVPGYYEQYF. The CDR3 DNA reads as TGTGCCACCAGTGTCCCGGGGTACTACGAGCAGTACTTC.

The V call is TRBV7-2, the J call TRBJ1-6, with TRBD1 matching 8 bases. After removal of 3 bases from V and 8 bases from J, the junction contained 6 bases not matched to a gene. Per germline, CDR1 SGHTA and CDR2 FQGNSA. CDR3 length: 15 amino acids. The chain's CDR3 is CASSLTGVRDSPLHF. DNA of the CDR3: TGTGCCAGCAGCTTGACAGGGGTCCGTGATTCACCCCTCCACTTT.

The chain links TRBV28 to TRBJ2-2, with 7 positions matching TRBD2. V lost 5 bases to trimming and J lost 6 bases; unmatched junction nucleotides: 6. Germline lookup yields CDR1 MDHEN and CDR2 SYDVKM. This CDR3 region has 14 residues. The CDR3 coding sequence is TGTGCCAGCAGTGAATTAGGACTAGCCGGGGAGCTGTTTTTT. It yields the protein CASSELGLAGELFF.

In this sample, this clone turned up a few times. The J gene is TRBJ1-2, the V gene TRBV19, with TRBD1 as a possible D gene (5 bases). CDR3 size: 14 residues. Trimming removed 5 bases at V and 8 bases at J, with 18 bases between. Germline values: CDR1 LNHDA, CDR2 SQIVND (reference sequence). The CDR3 reads CASSFRTGDVGYTF. CDR3 bases: TGTGCCAGTAGTTTCAGGACGGGGGATGTCGGCTACACCTTC.

This clone was recorded only once. V is TRBV5-6 and J is TRBJ2-7; maybe TRBD2 (6 bases). The germline V and J ends were trimmed by 4 bases and 0 bases, with 26 bases remaining between them. There are 19 residues in the CDR3. Germline loops: CDR1 SGHDT, CDR2 YYEEEE. The CDR3 protein is CASSQAGSSAFINSYEQYF. CDR3 nucleotide sequence: TGTGCCAGCAGCCAGGCGGGGTCCTCCGCCTTCATTAACTCCTACGAGCAGTACTTC.